The present T cell receptor (beta chain) was sequenced within a study of blood T cell repertoires in COVID-19. For the study at large: Acute and convalescent COVID-19 specimens originated in the United States, Italy and Spain. The cDNA or gDNA used as material had been derived from T cells, B-cell-depleted T cells, or PBMCs.

Using immunoSEQ multiplex PCR, the repertoire was profiled, and TCRdb retains in-frame clones only, with some absent. The data hold roughly 170,000 clones, with 84% observed a single time. Individuals drawn from around 25 US areas were about 18 to 90 years old. The CDR3 has 15 residues. Germline trimming cut 6 bases from V and 4 bases from J; bases unmatched to any gene: 6. CDR1 is ENHRY, CDR2 SYGVKD, per germline. The chain employs TRBV10-3 and TRBJ1-3; 10 bases are shared with TRBD1. This sequence was found in a man aged 45-60 years who had recovered from COVID-19. The sequencing input was PBMCs or T cells enriched from blood (not recorded which). The CDR3 reads CAISRQGAGGNTIYF. DNA for the CDR3: TGTGCCATCAGCCGACAGGGGGCGGGAGGAAACACCATATATTTT.